This TCR beta chain emerged from a study of T cells in Graves' hyperthyroidism and ophthalmopathy. Study details: It was at initial diagnosis, before any treatment, that peripheral blood was collected.

This clonotype was observed at least ten times. The antigen is unknown. RNA transcripts yielded amplified TCR beta CDR3 regions. The HTBI primer set served for first-round RT-PCR of the TCR CDR3. TCRdb independently ran MiXCR on the multiplex PCR reads; one entry per CDR3 protein. The table lists roughly 380,000 distinct CDR3 sequences, about 15% of them singletons, with roughly 11% in the top ten. Findings and limits, study-wide: A 13 V-J model separated ophthalmopathy from stable hyperthyroidism. Among thyroid clonotypes expanded above 0.001, most also appeared in blood.

This CDR3 region has 18 residues. The V gene end was trimmed by 3 bases and the J gene end by 3 bases; junction bases not matched to a gene: 13. Germline V gene lookup returns CDR1 DFQATT and CDR2 SNEGSKA (reference sequence). This TCR came from a woman aged 55-75 years with Graves' hyperthyroidism. The chain employs TRBV20-1 and TRBJ2-3, with TRBD2 identical over 12 bases. Sequencing was done on a sample of blood. The CDR3 sequence is CSASGLAGGRWKTDTQYF. The CDR3 DNA reads as TGCAGTGCTAGTGGCCTAGCGGGAGGGAGGTGGAAGACAGATACGCAGTATTTT.